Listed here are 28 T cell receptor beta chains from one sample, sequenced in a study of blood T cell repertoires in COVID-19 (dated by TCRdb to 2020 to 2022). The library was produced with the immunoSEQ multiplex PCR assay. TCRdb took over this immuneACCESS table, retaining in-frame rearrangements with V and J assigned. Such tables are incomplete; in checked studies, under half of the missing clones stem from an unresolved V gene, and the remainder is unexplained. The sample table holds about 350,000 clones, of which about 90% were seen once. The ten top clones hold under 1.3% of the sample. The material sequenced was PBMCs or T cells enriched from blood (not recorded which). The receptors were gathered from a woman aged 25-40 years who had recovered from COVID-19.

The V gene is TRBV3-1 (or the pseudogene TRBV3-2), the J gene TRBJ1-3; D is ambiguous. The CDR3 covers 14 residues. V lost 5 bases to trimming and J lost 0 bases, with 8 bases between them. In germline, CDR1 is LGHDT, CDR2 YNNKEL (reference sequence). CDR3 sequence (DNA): TGTGCCAGCAGCGAGAGGAGCTCTGGAAACACCATATATTTT. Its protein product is CASSERSSGNTIYF.

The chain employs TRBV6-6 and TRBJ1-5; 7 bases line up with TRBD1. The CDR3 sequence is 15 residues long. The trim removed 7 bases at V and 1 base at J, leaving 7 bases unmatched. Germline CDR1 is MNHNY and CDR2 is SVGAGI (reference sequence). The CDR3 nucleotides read TGTGCCAGCAACAACAGGGGAGCGAGCAATCAGCCCCAGCATTTT. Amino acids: CASNNRGASNQPQHF.

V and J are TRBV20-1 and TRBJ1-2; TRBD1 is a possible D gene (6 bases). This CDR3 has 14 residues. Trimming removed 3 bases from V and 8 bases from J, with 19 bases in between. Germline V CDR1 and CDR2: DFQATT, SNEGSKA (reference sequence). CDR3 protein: CSASPPGVLGGYTF. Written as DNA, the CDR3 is TGCAGTGCTAGTCCGCCAGGGGTGCTCGGGGGCTACACCTTC.

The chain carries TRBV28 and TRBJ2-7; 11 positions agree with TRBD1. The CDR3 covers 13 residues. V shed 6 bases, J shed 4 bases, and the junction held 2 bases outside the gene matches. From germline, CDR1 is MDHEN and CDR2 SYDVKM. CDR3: CASRGQGEYEQYF. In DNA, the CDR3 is TGTGCCAGCAGGGGACAGGGGGAATACGAGCAGTACTTC.

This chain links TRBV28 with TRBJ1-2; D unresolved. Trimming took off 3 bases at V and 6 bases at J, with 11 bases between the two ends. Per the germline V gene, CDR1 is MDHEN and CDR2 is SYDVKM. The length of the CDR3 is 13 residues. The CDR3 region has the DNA TGTGCCAGCAGTTTGGCCGGGGAGGATGGCTACACCTTC. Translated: CASSLAGEDGYTF.

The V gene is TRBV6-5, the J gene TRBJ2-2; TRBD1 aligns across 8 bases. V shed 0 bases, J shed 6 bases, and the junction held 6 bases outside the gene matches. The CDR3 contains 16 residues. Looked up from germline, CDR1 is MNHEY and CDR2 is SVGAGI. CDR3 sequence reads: CASSYSGQVVPGELFF. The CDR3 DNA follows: TGTGCCAGCAGTTACTCGGGACAGGTGGTCCCCGGGGAGCTGTTTTTT.

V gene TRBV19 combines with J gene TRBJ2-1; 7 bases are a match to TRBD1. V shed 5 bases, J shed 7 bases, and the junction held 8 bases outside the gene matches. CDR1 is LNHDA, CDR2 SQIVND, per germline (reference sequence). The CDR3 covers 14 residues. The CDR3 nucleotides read TGTGCCAGTAGTCCTACGACAGGGTTAAATGAGCAGTTCTTC. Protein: CASSPTTGLNEQFF.

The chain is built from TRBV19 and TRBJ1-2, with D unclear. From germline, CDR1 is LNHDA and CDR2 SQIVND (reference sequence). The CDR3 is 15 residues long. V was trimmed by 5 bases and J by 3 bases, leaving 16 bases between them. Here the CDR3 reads CASSAPHYGDYGYTF. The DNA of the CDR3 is TGTGCCAGTAGTGCCCCTCATTACGGGGACTATGGCTACACCTTC.

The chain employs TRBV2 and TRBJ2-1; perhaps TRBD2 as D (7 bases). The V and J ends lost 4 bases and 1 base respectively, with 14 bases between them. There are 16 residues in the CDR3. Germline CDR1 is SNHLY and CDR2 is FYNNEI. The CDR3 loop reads CASSAGGGGSYNEQFF. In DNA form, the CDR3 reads TGTGCCAGCAGTGCCGGGGGCGGGGGTTCCTACAATGAGCAGTTCTTC. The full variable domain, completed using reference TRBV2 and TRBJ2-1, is EPEVTQTPSHQVTQMGQEVILRCVPISNHLYFYWYRQILGQKVEFLVSFYNNEISEKSEIFDDQFSVERPDGSNFTLKIRSTKLEDSAMYFCASSAGGGGSYNEQFFGPGTRLTVL.

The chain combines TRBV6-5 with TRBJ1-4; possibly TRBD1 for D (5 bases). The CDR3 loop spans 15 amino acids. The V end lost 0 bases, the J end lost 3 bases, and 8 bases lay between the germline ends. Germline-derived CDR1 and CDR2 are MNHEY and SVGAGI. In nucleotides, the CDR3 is TGTGCCAGCAGTTACTCCAGGGCAGCTAATGAAAAACTGTTTTTT. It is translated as CASSYSRAANEKLFF.

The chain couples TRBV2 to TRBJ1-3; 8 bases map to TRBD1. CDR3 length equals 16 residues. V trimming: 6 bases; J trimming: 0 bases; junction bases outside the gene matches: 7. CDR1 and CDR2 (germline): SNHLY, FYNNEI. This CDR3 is CASRTDRGRSGNTIYF. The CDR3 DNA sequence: TGTGCCAGCAGGACCGACAGGGGTCGCTCTGGAAACACCATATATTTT.

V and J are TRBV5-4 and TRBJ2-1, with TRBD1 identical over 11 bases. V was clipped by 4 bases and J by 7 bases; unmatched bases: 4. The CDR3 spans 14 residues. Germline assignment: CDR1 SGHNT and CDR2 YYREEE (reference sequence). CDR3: CASSAGQGGNEQFF. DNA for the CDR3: TGTGCCAGCAGCGCGGGACAGGGGGGGAATGAGCAGTTCTTC.

This CDR3 reads CASSSQGPYNEQFF. The CDR3 DNA follows: TGCGCCAGCAGCTCCCAGGGCCCCTACAATGAGCAGTTCTTC. This chain connects TRBV5-1 to TRBJ2-1; weak D call: TRBD1 (5 bases). CDR1 is SGHRS and CDR2 is YFSETQ in the germline V gene. Trimming took off 3 bases at V and 2 bases at J, with 9 bases between the two ends. This CDR3 contains 14 residues.

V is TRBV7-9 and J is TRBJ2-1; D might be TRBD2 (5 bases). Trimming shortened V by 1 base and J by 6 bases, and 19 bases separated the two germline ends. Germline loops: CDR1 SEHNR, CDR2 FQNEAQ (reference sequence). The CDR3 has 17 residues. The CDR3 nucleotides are TGTGCCAGCAGCTTAGTGAACGCGGGCCCCGAGGGCAATGAGCAGTTCTTC. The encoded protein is CASSLVNAGPEGNEQFF.

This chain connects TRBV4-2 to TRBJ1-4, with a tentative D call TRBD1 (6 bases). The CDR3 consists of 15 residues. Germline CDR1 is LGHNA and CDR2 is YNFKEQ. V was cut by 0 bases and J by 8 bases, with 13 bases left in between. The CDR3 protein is CASSQDLQGWEKLFF. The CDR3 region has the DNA TGTGCCAGCAGCCAAGACTTACAGGGTTGGGAAAAACTGTTTTTT.

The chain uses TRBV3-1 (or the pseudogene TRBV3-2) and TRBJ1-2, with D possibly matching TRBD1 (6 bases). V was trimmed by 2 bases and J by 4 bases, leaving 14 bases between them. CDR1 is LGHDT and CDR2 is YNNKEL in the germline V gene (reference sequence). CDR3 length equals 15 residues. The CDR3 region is CASSQSPTGPYGYTF. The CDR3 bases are TGTGCCAGCAGCCAATCGCCGACAGGCCCCTATGGCTACACCTTC.

The CDR3 sequence is CASSLPSLFRETQYF. DNA for the CDR3: TGTGCCAGCAGCCTCCCTAGTTTGTTTCGGGAGACCCAGTACTTC. This rearrangement joins TRBV3-1 (or the pseudogene TRBV3-2) to TRBJ2-5, with unresolved D. The CDR3 runs 15 residues. Germline CDR1 is LGHDT and CDR2 is YNNKEL (reference sequence). With 4 bases removed from V and 5 bases from J, the gap between germline ends came to 17 bases.

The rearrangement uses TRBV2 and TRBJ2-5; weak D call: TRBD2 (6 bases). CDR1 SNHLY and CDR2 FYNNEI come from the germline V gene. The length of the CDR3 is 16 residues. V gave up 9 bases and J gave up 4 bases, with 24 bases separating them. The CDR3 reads CASVGVDRWGGETQYF. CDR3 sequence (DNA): TGTGCCAGTGTCGGGGTAGACCGCTGGGGAGGAGAGACCCAGTACTTC.

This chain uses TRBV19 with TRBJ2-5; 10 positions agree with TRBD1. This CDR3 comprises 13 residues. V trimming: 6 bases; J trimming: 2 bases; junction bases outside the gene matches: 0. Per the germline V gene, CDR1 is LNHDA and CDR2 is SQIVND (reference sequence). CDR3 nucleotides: TGTGCCAGTAGGGACAGGGGGCAAGAGACCCAGTACTTC. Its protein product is CASRDRGQETQYF. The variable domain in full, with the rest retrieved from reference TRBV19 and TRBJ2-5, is DGGITQSPKYLFRKEGQNVTLSCEQNLNHDAMYWYRQDPGQGLRLIYYSQIVNDFQKGDIAEGYSVSREKKESFPLTVTSAQKNPTAFYLCASRDRGQETQYFGPGTRLLVL.

The CDR3 bases are TGTGCCAGCAGTCGCGGGACAGGGAAAGAGACCCAGTACTTC. Its protein is CASSRGTGKETQYF. This chain links TRBV6-5 with TRBJ2-5, with 9 nucleotides matching TRBD1. After removal of 5 bases from V and 3 bases from J, the junction contained 4 bases not matched to a gene. The germline CDR1 and CDR2 sequences are MNHEY and SVGAGI. CDR3 length: 14 amino acids.

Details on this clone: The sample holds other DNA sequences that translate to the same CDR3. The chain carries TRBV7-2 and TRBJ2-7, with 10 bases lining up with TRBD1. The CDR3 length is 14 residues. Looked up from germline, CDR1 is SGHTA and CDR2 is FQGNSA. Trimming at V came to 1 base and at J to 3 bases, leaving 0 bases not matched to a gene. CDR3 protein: CASSLGDRGYEQYF. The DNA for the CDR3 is TGTGCCAGCAGCTTAGGGGACAGGGGCTACGAGCAGTACTTC.

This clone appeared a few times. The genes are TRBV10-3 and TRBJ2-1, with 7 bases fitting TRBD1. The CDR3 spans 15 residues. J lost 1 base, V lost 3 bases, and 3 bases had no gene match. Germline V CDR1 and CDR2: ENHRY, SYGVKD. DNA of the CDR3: TGTGCCATCAGTGATAGGACAGGATCCTACAATGAGCAGTTCTTC. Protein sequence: CAISDRTGSYNEQFF.

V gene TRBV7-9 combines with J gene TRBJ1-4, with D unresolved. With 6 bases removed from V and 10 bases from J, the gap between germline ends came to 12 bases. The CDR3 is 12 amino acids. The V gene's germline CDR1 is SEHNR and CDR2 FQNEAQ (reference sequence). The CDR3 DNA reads TGTGCCAGCAGGCTTAACGGTGGAAAACTGTTTTTT. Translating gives CASRLNGGKLFF.

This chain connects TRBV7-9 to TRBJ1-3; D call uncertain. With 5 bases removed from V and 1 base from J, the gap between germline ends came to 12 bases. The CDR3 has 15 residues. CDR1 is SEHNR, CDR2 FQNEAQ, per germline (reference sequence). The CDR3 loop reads CASSPGILSGNTIYF. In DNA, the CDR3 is TGTGCCAGCAGCCCCGGTATACTATCTGGAAACACCATATATTTT.

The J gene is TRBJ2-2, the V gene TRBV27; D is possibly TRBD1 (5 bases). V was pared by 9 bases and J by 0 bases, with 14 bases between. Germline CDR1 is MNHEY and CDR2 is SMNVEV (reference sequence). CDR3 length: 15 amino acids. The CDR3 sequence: CASWKGRANTGELFF. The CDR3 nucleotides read TGTGCCAGTTGGAAGGGCAGGGCGAACACCGGGGAGCTGTTTTTT.

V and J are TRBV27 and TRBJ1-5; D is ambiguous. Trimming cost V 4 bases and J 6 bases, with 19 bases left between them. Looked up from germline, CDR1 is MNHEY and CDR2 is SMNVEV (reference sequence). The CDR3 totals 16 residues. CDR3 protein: CASSYPETRRSQPQHF. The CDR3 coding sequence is TGTGCCAGCAGTTACCCGGAAACCAGGAGGAGTCAGCCCCAGCATTTT.

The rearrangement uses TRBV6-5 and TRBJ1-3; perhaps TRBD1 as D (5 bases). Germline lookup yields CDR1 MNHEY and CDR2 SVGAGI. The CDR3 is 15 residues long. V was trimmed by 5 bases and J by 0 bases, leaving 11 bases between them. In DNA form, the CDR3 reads TGTGCCAGCAGTAACCGGGGGGTCTCTGGAAACACCATATATTTT. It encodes CASSNRGVSGNTIYF.

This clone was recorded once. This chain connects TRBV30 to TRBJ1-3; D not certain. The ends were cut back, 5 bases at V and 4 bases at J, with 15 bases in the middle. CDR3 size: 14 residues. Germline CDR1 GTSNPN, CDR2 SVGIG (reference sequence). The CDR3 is CAWEMGVEGNTIYF. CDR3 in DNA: TGTGCCTGGGAAATGGGAGTGGAAGGAAACACCATATATTTT. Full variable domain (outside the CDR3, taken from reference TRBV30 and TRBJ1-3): SQTIHQWPATLVQPVGSPLSLECTVEGTSNPNLYWYRQAAGRGLQLLFYSVGIGQISSEVPQNLSASRPQDRQFILSSKKLLLSDSGFYLCAWEMGVEGNTIYFGEGSWLTVV.